A single sample gave rise to the 21 T cell receptor beta chains below, sequenced in a study of patients and donors after allogeneic stem cell transplantation. MiXCR, applied by TCRdb to the RT-PCR reads, yields one record per CDR3 protein. This repertoire shows 2,000 to 3,000 distinct CDR3 sequences, 15% to 20% found once; its top ten account for about 20%. The sample taken for sequencing was blood, either unsorted or a sorted T cell fraction (not recorded which). Receptors originate from a human donor who was either an allogeneic HSCT recipient or a stem cell or donor lymphocyte infusion donor (not recorded which). It is not recorded whose cells these are; they may come from a transplant donor.

This clonotype came up a few times. This rearrangement joins TRBV19 to TRBJ2-1, with 9 bases lining up with TRBD1. The CDR3 sequence is 16 residues long. CDR1 is LNHDA and CDR2 is SQIVND in the germline V gene (reference sequence). Trimming removed 4 bases from V and 4 bases from J; junction bases left unmatched: 8. Written as DNA, the CDR3 is TGTGCCAGTAGTACCGCGACGGGACAGGGATACAATGAGCAGTTCTTC. Encoded protein: CASSTATGQGYNEQFF.

V is TRBV18 and J is TRBJ2-1; 10 positions match TRBD1. CDR1 and CDR2 from the germline V gene are KGHSH and LQKENI. CDR3 length: 12 amino acids. V was clipped by 5 bases and J by 10 bases; unmatched bases: 2. The CDR3 loop is CASSTGQGEQFF. CDR3 in DNA: TGTGCCAGCTCAACGGGACAGGGGGAGCAGTTCTTC.

A single count supports this clonotype. This sequence joins TRBV7-2 and TRBJ2-5; D is perhaps TRBD1 or TRBD2 (5 bases each). Germline-derived CDR1 and CDR2 are SGHTA and FQGNSA. Trimming shortened V by 3 bases and J by 3 bases, and 14 bases separated the two germline ends. This CDR3 is built from 15 residues. The CDR3 loop reads CASSFQGAQKETQYF. DNA of the CDR3: TGTGCCAGCAGCTTCCAGGGAGCTCAAAAAGAGACCCAGTACTTC. The full variable domain, rest sourced from reference TRBV7-2 and TRBJ2-5, is GAGVSQSPSNKVTEKGKDVELRCDPISGHTALYWYRQSLGQGLEFLIYFQGNSAPDKSGLPSDRFSAERTGGSVSTLTIQRTQQEDSAVYLCASSFQGAQKETQYFGPGTRLLVL.

This clonotype rates as medium-sized. The chain couples TRBV2 to TRBJ2-1; D call uncertain. The V end was cut by 6 bases, the J end by 1 base, with 16 bases between. The length of the CDR3 is 16 residues. The germline V gene has CDR1 SNHLY and CDR2 FYNNEI. In nucleotides, the CDR3 is TGTGCCAGCAGCCCGAACCGGGTCCTTTCCTACAATGAGCAGTTCTTC. This encodes CASSPNRVLSYNEQFF.

The chain employs TRBV5-1 and TRBJ2-1; TRBD1 aligns across 7 bases. J was trimmed by 7 bases and V by 3 bases; bases with no gene match: 7. The CDR3 sequence is 14 residues long. Germline V CDR1 and CDR2: SGHRS, YFSETQ. The CDR3 sequence is CASSSGQVDNEQFF. CDR3 in DNA: TGCGCCAGCAGCTCAGGACAGGTAGATAATGAGCAGTTCTTC.

The chain recombines TRBV5-6 with TRBJ2-7; D is unclear. The CDR3 is made up of 13 amino acids. Germline V gene data show CDR1 as SGHDT and CDR2 as YYEEEE. V was shortened by 3 bases and J by 3 bases, with 10 bases between the two germline ends. In nucleotides, the CDR3 is TGTGCCAGCAGCTCGCGATACAGCTACGAGCAGTACTTC. Amino acids: CASSSRYSYEQYF.

This clonotype is labeled as medium-sized. The CDR3 DNA is TGTGCCAGCAGCAAGGACAGAAGCTCCTACAATGAGCAGTTCTTC. Translated: CASSKDRSSYNEQFF. This chain uses TRBV7-2 with TRBJ2-1; D possibly corresponds to TRBD1 (6 bases). The CDR3 loop spans 15 amino acids. V lost 5 bases, J lost 0 bases, and 11 bases lay in between. Germline V lookup: CDR1 SGHTA, CDR2 FQGNSA.

The chain combines TRBV12-3 or TRBV12-4 with TRBJ1-5; D not resolved. V was trimmed by 6 bases and J by 4 bases, leaving 10 bases between them. This CDR3 is 13 amino acids long. The CDR3 sequence is CASRDGANQPQHF. Written as DNA, the CDR3 is TGTGCCAGCAGGGACGGTGCTAATCAGCCCCAGCATTTT.

The genes are TRBV28 and TRBJ1-1; no definite D call. The CDR3 consists of 13 residues. From germline, CDR1 is MDHEN and CDR2 SYDVKM. V was clipped by 6 bases and J by 3 bases, with 11 bases between them. The CDR3 DNA follows: TGTGCCAGCAGACCCCGGAGGGACACTGAAGCTTTCTTT. Its protein is CASRPRRDTEAFF. The full variable domain, completed using reference TRBV28 and TRBJ1-1, is DVKVTQSSRYLVKRTGEKVFLECVQDMDHENMFWYRQDPGLGLRLIYFSYDVKMKEKGDIPEGYSVSREKKERFSLILESASTNQTSMYLCASRPRRDTEAFFGQGTRLTVV.

This clonotype has a handful of counts. This chain joins TRBV29-1 and TRBJ1-1; 9 positions match TRBD1. CDR3 length: 13 amino acids. V was clipped by 1 base and J by 8 bases; unmatched bases: 5. Germline CDR1 SQVTM, CDR2 ANQGSEA. Written as DNA, the CDR3 is TGCAGCGTTGAAGTACAGGGGGCTGTGGAAGCTTTCTTT. Translating it yields CSVEVQGAVEAFF.

In this sample, this clonotype turned up a few times. This rearrangement joins TRBV28 to TRBJ2-7, with D possibly matching TRBD2 (6 bases). Trimming took 5 bases from V and 3 from J, leaving 17 bases between them. Per germline, CDR1 MDHEN and CDR2 SYDVKM. The CDR3 is 15 residues long. The CDR3 here is CASSRRRLVGYEQYF. The CDR3 coding sequence is TGTGCCAGCAGTCGCCGCAGACTAGTGGGCTACGAGCAGTACTTC. Complete variable domain (other parts from reference TRBV28 and TRBJ2-7): DVKVTQSSRYLVKRTGEKVFLECVQDMDHENMFWYRQDPGLGLRLIYFSYDVKMKEKGDIPEGYSVSREKKERFSLILESASTNQTSMYLCASSRRRLVGYEQYFGPGTRLTVT.

This clonotype is medium-sized (0.01 to 0.1%) by share. The CDR3 protein is CASSARLAGLSYNEQFF. As DNA, the CDR3 is TGTGCCAGCAGCGCCCGACTAGCGGGTCTATCTTACAATGAGCAGTTCTTC. This sequence joins TRBV7-2 and TRBJ2-1; 10 positions agree with TRBD2. The CDR3 contains 17 residues. Unmatched junction bases numbered 11, after V lost 5 bases and J lost 4 bases. Germline CDR1 and CDR2: SGHTA and FQGNSA.

This clonotype is judged large. This chain links TRBV6-2 or TRBV6-3 with TRBJ2-1; 12 bases are a match to TRBD1. The V gene end was trimmed by 5 bases and the J gene end by 8 bases; junction bases not matched to a gene: 10. This CDR3 spans 16 amino acids. Germline CDR1 MNHEY, CDR2 SVGEGT. CDR3 protein: CASSASPGQGADEQFF. The CDR3 nucleotides are TGTGCCAGCAGTGCTTCACCGGGACAGGGGGCCGATGAGCAGTTCTTC.

The sample holds a few counts of this clonotype. This rearrangement joins TRBV6-5 to TRBJ1-2; TRBD1 is a possible D gene (5 bases). Trimming stripped 0 bases from V and 2 bases from J, with 13 bases between. Looked up from germline, CDR1 is MNHEY and CDR2 is SVGAGI. The CDR3 consists of 16 residues. CDR3 loop: CASSYSGGAGNYGYTF. Written as DNA, the CDR3 is TGTGCCAGCAGTTACTCGGGAGGGGCAGGGAACTATGGCTACACCTTC.

CDR3 region: CASMTGHTDTQYF. For the CDR3, the DNA is TGTGCCAGTATGACGGGGCACACAGATACGCAGTATTTT. The chain carries TRBV6-1 and TRBJ2-3; D may correspond to TRBD1 or TRBD2 (5 bases each). CDR1 is MNHNS, CDR2 SASEGT, per germline. The CDR3 has 13 amino acids. The V gene lost 9 bases and the J gene lost 2 bases, with 12 bases spanning the gap.

This clonotype is medium-sized. The rearrangement links TRBV11-2 to TRBJ2-2; D may be TRBD1 (6 bases). V was clipped by 5 bases and J by 1 base, with 11 bases between them. The CDR3 is 15 residues long. Germline values: CDR1 SGHAT, CDR2 FQNNGV. Here the CDR3 reads CASSPLTGNTGELFF. The CDR3 DNA is TGTGCCAGCAGCCCCTTGACAGGGAACACCGGGGAGCTGTTTTTT.

The chain uses TRBV7-7 and TRBJ2-2, with D unresolved. There are 15 residues in the CDR3. Germline-derived CDR1 and CDR2 are SSHAT and FNYEAQ (reference sequence). Deletions cut 3 bases from V and 4 bases from J, with 12 bases between. The CDR3 here is CASSFSDSPTGELFF. Here the CDR3 DNA reads TGTGCCAGCAGCTTCTCCGACTCGCCCACCGGGGAGCTGTTTTTT.

The chain joins TRBV5-1 to TRBJ2-3; the D gene is possibly TRBD2 (5 bases). V was cut by 4 bases and J by 2 bases, with 8 bases left in between. The germline CDR1 and CDR2 sequences are SGHRS and YFSETQ. The CDR3 totals 13 residues. CDR3 region: CASSGAVTDTQYF. As DNA, the CDR3 is TGCGCCAGCAGCGGAGCGGTCACAGATACGCAGTATTTT.

By sample fraction, this clonotype is medium-sized. The V and J genes are TRBV7-2 and TRBJ2-1; D is unclear. Germline lookup yields CDR1 SGHTA and CDR2 FQGNSA. The V and J ends lost 3 bases and 4 bases respectively, with 13 bases between them. CDR3 length: 15 residues. The CDR3: CASSFVGPLYNEQFF. The CDR3 DNA is TGTGCCAGCAGCTTTGTCGGGCCCCTATACAATGAGCAGTTCTTC.

This clonotype was detected only once. The V call is TRBV24-1, the J call TRBJ2-7; 14 bases fit TRBD2. The CDR3 totals 16 residues. V was clipped by 2 bases and J by 7 bases; unmatched bases: 6. Germline V gene data show CDR1 as KGHDR and CDR2 as SFDVKD. The CDR3 region has the DNA TGTGCCACCAGTGATTCCGGGACTAGCGGGAGAGGAGAGCAGTACTTC. This encodes CATSDSGTSGRGEQYF.

This clonotype was found a few times. The V call is TRBV10-3, the J call TRBJ2-3; D might be TRBD2 (5 bases). The CDR3 is made up of 12 amino acids. Germline V gene data show CDR1 as ENHRY and CDR2 as SYGVKD. The V and J ends lost 10 bases and 1 base respectively, with 9 bases between them. The CDR3 loop reads CASAGGTDTQYF. The CDR3 DNA follows: TGTGCCAGCGCGGGTGGCACAGATACGCAGTATTTT.